These 9 T cell receptor beta chains were sequenced from one sample in a study of control samples from healthy donors and cancer patients. Only in-frame clones appear in the TCRdb table, and some are missing; sequencing was by immunoSEQ multiplex PCR. The table includes about 96,000 clones, approximately 95% detected once. The sequencing sample was made of blood. These receptors were taken from a man aged 18 to 35 in good health.

The V gene is TRBV30, the J gene TRBJ2-7; tentative D call: TRBD1 (6 bases). V shed 4 bases and J shed 5 bases, with 15 bases lying between them. Germline V lookup: CDR1 GTSNPN, CDR2 SVGIG (reference sequence). The CDR3 is 13 residues long. CDR3 bases: TGTGCCTGGAACCCAACAGGGTTCGACGAGCAGTACTTC. Translation gives CAWNPTGFDEQYF.

The chain has TRBV5-4 and TRBJ1-2; the D gene is possibly TRBD1 (5 bases). This CDR3 region has 15 residues. Germline CDR1 SGHNT, CDR2 YYREEE (reference sequence). V shed 4 bases and J shed 0 bases, with 13 bases lying between them. The CDR3 here is CASSLDQGANYGYTF. CDR3 DNA sequence: TGTGCCAGCAGCCTGGATCAGGGCGCTAACTATGGCTACACCTTC.

The CDR3 is CASSSRDRGRTEAFF. CDR3 nucleotides: TGTGCCAGCAGCTCTCGGGACAGGGGGCGAACTGAAGCTTTCTTT. The chain employs TRBV7-8 and TRBJ1-1, with 12 positions matching TRBD1. Germline V gene lookup returns CDR1 SGHVS and CDR2 FQNEAQ. Trimming removed 4 bases from V and 5 bases from J; junction bases left unmatched: 5. The CDR3 sequence is 15 residues long.

The chain is built from TRBV11-2 and TRBJ2-7, with D unresolved. Trimming shortened V by 4 bases and J by 4 bases, and 11 bases separated the two germline ends. The CDR3 covers 13 residues. The V gene's germline CDR1 is SGHAT and CDR2 FQNNGV. CDR3 loop: CASSSTLSYEQYF. In DNA form, the CDR3 reads TGTGCCAGCAGCTCCACCCTCAGTTACGAGCAGTACTTC.

The CDR3 coding sequence is TGTGCCAGCAGTTTAAAAGGTCCCGTTCACGAGCAGTACTTC. It encodes CASSLKGPVHEQYF. This sequence joins TRBV27 and TRBJ2-7, with D unclear. Germline CDR1 MNHEY, CDR2 SMNVEV (reference sequence). Trimming stripped 2 bases from V and 5 bases from J, with 13 bases between. The CDR3 consists of 14 residues.

V usage is TRBV11-3 and J usage is TRBJ2-7; TRBD2 might be the D (6 bases). Deletions cut 5 bases from V and 5 bases from J, with 16 bases between. Germline-derived CDR1 and CDR2 are SGHNT and YENEEA. The CDR3 spans 14 residues. The CDR3 DNA reads TGTGCCAGCAGCCCCACGGGAGATTCCCACGAGCAGTACTTC. Amino acids: CASSPTGDSHEQYF. Full variable domain (remainder filled in from reference TRBV11-3 and TRBJ2-7): EAGVVQSPRYKIIEKKQPVAFWCNPISGHNTLYWYLQNLGQGPELLIRYENEEAVDDSQLPKDRFSAERLKGVDSTLKIQPAELGDSAVYLCASSPTGDSHEQYFGPGTRLTVT.

This clone is a singleton in its sample. The chain has TRBV2 and TRBJ1-5; D ambiguous. V was trimmed by 8 bases and J by 3 bases, leaving 11 bases between them. Germline loops: CDR1 SNHLY, CDR2 FYNNEI. The CDR3 runs to 13 residues. The CDR3 DNA reads as TGTGCCAGCCGCCCGGAATTCAATCAGCCCCAGCATTTT. It codes for CASRPEFNQPQHF.

The chain is built from TRBV6-5 and TRBJ2-7, with 12 bases lining up with TRBD2. Germline lookup yields CDR1 MNHEY and CDR2 SVGAGI. Trimming removed 2 bases from V and 5 bases from J; junction bases left unmatched: 4. The CDR3 is made up of 15 amino acids. The CDR3 coding sequence is TGTGCCAGCAGTTACGCGGCTAGCGGGGGGGACGAGCAGTACTTC. Translation gives CASSYAASGGDEQYF.

The V and J genes are TRBV20-1 and TRBJ1-2, with unresolved D. The CDR3 spans 13 residues. Germline CDR1 reads DFQATT; CDR2 reads SNEGSKA (reference sequence). V lost 3 bases to trimming and J lost 7 bases, with 15 bases between them. Here the CDR3 reads CSASASEGIGYTF. CDR3 sequence (DNA): TGCAGTGCTAGTGCTTCGGAAGGGATTGGCTACACCTTC.